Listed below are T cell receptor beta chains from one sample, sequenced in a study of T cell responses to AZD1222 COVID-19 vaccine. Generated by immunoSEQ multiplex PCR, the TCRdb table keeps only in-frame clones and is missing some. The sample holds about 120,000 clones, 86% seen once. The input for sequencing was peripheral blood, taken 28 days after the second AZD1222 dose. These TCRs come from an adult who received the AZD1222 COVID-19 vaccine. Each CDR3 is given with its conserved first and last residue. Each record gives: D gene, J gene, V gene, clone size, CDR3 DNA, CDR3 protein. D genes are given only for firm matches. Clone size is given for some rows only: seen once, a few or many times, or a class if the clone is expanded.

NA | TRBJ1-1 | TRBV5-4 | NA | TGTGCCAGCAGCTTTGTGGCGGGGACGAACACTGAAGCTTTCTTT | CASSFVAGTNTEAFF
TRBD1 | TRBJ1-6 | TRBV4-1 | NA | TGCGCCAGCAGTGGACAGGCTTCACCCCTCCACTTT | CASSGQASPLHF
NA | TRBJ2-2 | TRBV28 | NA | TGTGCCAGCAGTGGGGACTTATTTTCCACCGGGGAGCTGTTTTTT | CASSGDLFSTGELFF
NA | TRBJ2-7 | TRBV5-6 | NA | TGTGCCAGCAGCTTGGGCTGGACTGGGACCTACGAGCAGTACTTC | CASSLGWTGTYEQYF
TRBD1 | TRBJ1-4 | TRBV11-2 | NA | TGTGCCAGCAGGAACCTCGGGACAGCTAATGAAAAACTGTTTTTT | CASRNLGTANEKLFF
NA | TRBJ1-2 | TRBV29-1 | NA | TGCAGCGTTGAAACAGGGACGAACTATGGCTACACCTTC | CSVETGTNYGYTF
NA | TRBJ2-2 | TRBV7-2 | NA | TGTGCCAGCAGCCCTAACAGACAGTCATTGAACACCGGGGAGCTGTTTTTT | CASSPNRQSLNTGELFF
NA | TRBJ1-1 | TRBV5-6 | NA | TGTGCCAGCAGCTCGGACCCTGGCTGGGCTTTCTTT | CASSSDPGWAFF
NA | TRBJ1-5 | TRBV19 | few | TGTGCCAGCAGGGCCGGGGAGTATCAGCCCCAGCATTTT | CASRAGEYQPQHF
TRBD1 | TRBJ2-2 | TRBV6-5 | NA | TGTGCCAGCAGTTACTCCTACAGGGGAAGGACCGGGGAGCTGTTTTTT | CASSYSYRGRTGELFF
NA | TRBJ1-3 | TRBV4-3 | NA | TGCGCCAGCAGCCAAGATAAGCAGGGGCTTGAAAACACCATATATTTT | CASSQDKQGLENTIYF
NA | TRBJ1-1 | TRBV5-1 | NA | TGCGCCAGCAGCATTCAACTCGGGAATTTGAACACTGAAGCTTTCTTT | CASSIQLGNLNTEAFF
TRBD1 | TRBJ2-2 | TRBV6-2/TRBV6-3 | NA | TGTGCCAGCAGTTACCTCGACAGGGTGAGGACCGGGGAGCTGTTTTTT | CASSYLDRVRTGELFF
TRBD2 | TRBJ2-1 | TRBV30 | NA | TGTGCCTGGACCCCGCTAGCGGGGGGGATGGGTGAGCAGTTCTTC | CAWTPLAGGMGEQFF
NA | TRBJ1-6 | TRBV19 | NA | TGTGCCAGTAGTATCGTAAATTCACCCCTCCACTTT | CASSIVNSPLHF
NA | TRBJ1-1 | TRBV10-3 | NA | TGTGCCATCAGTGAAGGGGAAACTGAAGCTTTCTTT | CAISEGETEAFF
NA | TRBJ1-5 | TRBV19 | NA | TGTGCCAGTAGTACCATCCCGACAGGAATTCATAGCAATCAGCCCCAGCATTTT | CASSTIPTGIHSNQPQHF
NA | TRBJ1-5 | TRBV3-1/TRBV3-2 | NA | TGTGCCAGCAGTCGGACGGTGGATACCAGTCAGCCCCAGCATTTT | CASSRTVDTSQPQHF
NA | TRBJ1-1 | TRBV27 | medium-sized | TGTGCCAGCAGTTTAGGGGTGAGGGCTGAAGCTTTCTTT | CASSLGVRAEAFF
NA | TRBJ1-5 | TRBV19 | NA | TGTGCCAGTAGTAAGGAGGATCAGCCCCAGCATTTT | CASSKEDQPQHF
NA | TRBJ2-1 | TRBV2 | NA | TGTGCCAGCAGTCAGACGACAGCCTACAATGAGCAGTTCTTC | CASSQTTAYNEQFF
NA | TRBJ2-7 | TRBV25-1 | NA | TGTGCCATGGGGGTAAGGGGCTCCTACGAGCAGTACTTC | CAMGVRGSYEQYF
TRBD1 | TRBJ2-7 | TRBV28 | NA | TGTGCCAGCAGACTCCGGGACAGGGGGACCTACGAGCAGTACTTC | CASRLRDRGTYEQYF
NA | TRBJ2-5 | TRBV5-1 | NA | TGCGCCAGCAGCTTGGAGGGGGTAGAGACCCAGTACTTC | CASSLEGVETQYF
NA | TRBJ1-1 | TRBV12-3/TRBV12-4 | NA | TGTGCCAGCAGCCTCTCGATCGCTGAAGCTTTCTTT | CASSLSIAEAFF
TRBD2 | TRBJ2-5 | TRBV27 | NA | TGTGCCAGCAGTCGACTAGCGGCTGGGGAGACCCAGTACTTC | CASSRLAAGETQYF
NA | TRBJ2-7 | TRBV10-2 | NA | TGCGCCAGGCCGGCACAGTTCCCCGGCGAGCAGTACTTC | CARPAQFPGEQYF
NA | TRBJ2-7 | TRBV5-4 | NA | TGTGCCAGCAGCTTGGACAACTACGAGCAGTACTTC | CASSLDNYEQYF
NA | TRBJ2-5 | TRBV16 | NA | TGTGCCAGCAGCCAATTCGGGGAAGGAGAGACCCAGTACTTC | CASSQFGEGETQYF
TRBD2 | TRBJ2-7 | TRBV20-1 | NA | TGCAGCCATAGCGGGGCGGGGGAGCAGTACTTC | CSHSGAGEQYF
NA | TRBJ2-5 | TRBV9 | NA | TGTGCCAGCAGCCTATCCCGGGGAGAGACCCAGTACTTC | CASSLSRGETQYF
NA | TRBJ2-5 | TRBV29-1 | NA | TGCAGCGGCGGGGTTATCCAAGAGACCCAGTACTTC | CSGGVIQETQYF
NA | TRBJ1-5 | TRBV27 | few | TGTGCCAGCAGTTTTGTGGGTCAGCCCCAGCATTTT | CASSFVGQPQHF
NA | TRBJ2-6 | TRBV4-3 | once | TGCGCCAGCAGCCAAGATCTAGGCTCTGGGGCCAACGTCCTGACTTTC | CASSQDLGSGANVLTF
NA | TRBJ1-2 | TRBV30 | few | TGTGCCTTGACCAAGACAGGAGGCTATGGCTACACCTTC | CALTKTGGYGYTF
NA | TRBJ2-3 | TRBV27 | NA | TGTGCCAGCAGTTTATCCGGAGCGCCGGGGGTCGCAGATACGCAGTATTTT | CASSLSGAPGVADTQYF
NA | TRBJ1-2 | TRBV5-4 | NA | TGTGCCAGCAGCTTTAGGTTTTCTCGAGAGGGCTACACCTTC | CASSFRFSREGYTF
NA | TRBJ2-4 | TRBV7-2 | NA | TGTGCCTCGACCAAGTCCAAAAACATTCAGTACTTC | CASTKSKNIQYF
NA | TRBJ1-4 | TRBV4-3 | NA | TGCGCCAGCAGCCAAGCGCGGGCTGCGGGCGAAAAACTGTTTTTT | CASSQARAAGEKLFF
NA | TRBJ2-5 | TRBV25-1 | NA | TGTGCCAGCAGTGAGGGGGCCCAAGAGACCCAGTACTTC | CASSEGAQETQYF
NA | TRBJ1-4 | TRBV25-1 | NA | TGTGCCAGCAGTGACCCAGGGGATGAAAAACTGTTTTTT | CASSDPGDEKLFF
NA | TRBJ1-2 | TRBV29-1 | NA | TGCAGCGTTATGACCGGTATTCGATTCGGCTACACCTTC | CSVMTGIRFGYTF
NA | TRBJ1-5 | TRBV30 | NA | TGTGCCTGGAGTATTGGCCCCAATCAGCCCCAGCATTTT | CAWSIGPNQPQHF
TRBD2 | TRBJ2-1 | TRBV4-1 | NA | TGCGCCAGCAGCCAAGAAGGAGCGGGGAGCTCCTACAATGAGCAGTTCTTC | CASSQEGAGSSYNEQFF
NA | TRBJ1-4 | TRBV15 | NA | TGTGCCACCAGCAGAGCTTTTTGGACAGTTAATGAAAAACTGTTTTTT | CATSRAFWTVNEKLFF
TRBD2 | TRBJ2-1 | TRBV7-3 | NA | TGTGCCAGCAGCTTAATGACTAGCGCTGATGAGCAGTTCTTC | CASSLMTSADEQFF
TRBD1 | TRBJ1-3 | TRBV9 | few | TGTGCCAGCAGCGCGGGACAGGGGCCCCGCTCTGGAAACACCATATATTTT | CASSAGQGPRSGNTIYF
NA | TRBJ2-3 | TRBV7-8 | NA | TGTGCCAGCAGCTCCCTCTCTGGAGTCACAGATACGCAGTATTTT | CASSSLSGVTDTQYF